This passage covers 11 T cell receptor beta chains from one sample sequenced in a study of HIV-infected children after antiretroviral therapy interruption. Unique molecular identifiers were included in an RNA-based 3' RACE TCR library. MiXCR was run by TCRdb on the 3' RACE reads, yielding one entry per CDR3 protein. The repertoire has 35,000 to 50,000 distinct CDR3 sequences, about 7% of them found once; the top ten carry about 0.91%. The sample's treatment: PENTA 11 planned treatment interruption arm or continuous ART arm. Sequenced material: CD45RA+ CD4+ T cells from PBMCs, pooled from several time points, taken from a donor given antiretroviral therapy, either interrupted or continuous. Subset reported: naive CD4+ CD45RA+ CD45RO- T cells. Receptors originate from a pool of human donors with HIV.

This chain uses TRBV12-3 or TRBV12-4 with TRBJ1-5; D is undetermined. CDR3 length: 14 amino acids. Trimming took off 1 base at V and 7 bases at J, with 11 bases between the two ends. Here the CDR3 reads CASSLGGHGQPQHF. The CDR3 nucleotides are TGTGCCAGCAGTTTAGGAGGGCATGGCCAGCCCCAGCATTTT.

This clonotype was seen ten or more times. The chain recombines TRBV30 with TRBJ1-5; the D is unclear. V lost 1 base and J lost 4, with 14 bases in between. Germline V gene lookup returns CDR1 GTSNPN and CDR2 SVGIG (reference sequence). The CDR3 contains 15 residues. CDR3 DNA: TGTGCCTGGAGTGCCCCCCAGACACTAAATCAGCCCCAGCATTTT. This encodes CAWSAPQTLNQPQHF.

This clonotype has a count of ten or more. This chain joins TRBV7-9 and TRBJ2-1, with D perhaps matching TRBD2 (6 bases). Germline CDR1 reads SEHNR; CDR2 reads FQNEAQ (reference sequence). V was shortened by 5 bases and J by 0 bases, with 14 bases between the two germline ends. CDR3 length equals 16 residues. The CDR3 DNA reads TGTGCCAGCAGCAAGGGGCGGGGTAGCTCCTACAATGAGCAGTTCTTC. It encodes CASSKGRGSSYNEQFF.

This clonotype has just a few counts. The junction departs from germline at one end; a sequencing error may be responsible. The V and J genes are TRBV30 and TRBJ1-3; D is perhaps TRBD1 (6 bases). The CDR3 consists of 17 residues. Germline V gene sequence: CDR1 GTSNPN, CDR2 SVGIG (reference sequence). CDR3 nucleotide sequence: TGTGCCTGGAGCGTGTACTGGGGGGGCGCAAGACAAAACACCTTGTACTTT. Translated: CAWSVYWGGARQNTLYF. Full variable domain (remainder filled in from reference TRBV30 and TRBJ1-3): SQTIHQWPATLVQPVGSPLSLECTVEGTSNPNLYWYRQAAGRGLQLLFYSVGIGQISSEVPQNLSASRPQDRQFILSSKKLLLSDSGFYLCAWSVYWGGARQNTLYFGEGSWLTVV.

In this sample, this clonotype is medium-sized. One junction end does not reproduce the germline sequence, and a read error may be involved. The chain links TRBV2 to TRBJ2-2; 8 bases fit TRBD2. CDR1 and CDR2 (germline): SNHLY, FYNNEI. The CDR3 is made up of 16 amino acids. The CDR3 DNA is TGTGCCAGCAGCTTAGGCGGGGGGACAAACACCGGGCAGCTCTACTTT. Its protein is CASSLGGGTNTGQLYF.

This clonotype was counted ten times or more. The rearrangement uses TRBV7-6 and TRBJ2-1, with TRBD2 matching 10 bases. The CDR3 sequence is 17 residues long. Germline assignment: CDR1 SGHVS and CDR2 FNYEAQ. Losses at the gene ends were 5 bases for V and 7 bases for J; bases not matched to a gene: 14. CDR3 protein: CASSTRPPGLALNEQFF. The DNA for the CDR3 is TGTGCCAGCAGCACAAGGCCCCCGGGACTAGCGTTAAATGAGCAGTTCTTC.

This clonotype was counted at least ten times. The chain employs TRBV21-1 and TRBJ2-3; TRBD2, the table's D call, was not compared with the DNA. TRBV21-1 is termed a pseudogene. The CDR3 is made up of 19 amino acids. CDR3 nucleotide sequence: TGTGCCAGCAGCGCCCGAGGACTAGCGGGACCCAGAGGCACAGATACGCAGTATTTT. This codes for CASSARGLAGPRGTDTQYF.

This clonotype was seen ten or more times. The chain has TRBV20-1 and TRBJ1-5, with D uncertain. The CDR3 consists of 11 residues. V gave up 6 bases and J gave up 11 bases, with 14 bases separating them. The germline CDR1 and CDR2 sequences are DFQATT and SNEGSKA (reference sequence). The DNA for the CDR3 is TGCAGTGCCCCCTCCCTCTGGGCCCAGCATTTT. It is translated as CSAPSLWAQHF.

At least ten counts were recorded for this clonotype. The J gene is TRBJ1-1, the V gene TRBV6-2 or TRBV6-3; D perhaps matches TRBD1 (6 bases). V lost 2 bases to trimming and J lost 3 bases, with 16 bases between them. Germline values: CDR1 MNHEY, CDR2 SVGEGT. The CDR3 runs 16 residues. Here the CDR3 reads CASSYPVGGMDTEAFF. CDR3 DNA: TGTGCCAGCAGTTACCCAGTTGGGGGCATGGACACTGAAGCTTTCTTT.

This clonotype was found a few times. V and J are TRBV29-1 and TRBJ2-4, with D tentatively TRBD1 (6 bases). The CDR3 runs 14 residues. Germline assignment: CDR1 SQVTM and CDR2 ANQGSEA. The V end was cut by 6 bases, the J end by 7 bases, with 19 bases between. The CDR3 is CSVVIQGVRNIQYF. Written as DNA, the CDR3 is TGCAGCGTGGTCATACAGGGAGTACGGAACATTCAGTACTTC. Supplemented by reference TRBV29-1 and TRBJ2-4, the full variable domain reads SAVISQKPSRDICQRGTSLTIQCQVDSQVTMMFWYRQQPGQSLTLIATANQGSEATYESGFVIDKFPISRPNLTFSTLTVSNMSPEDSSIYLCSVVIQGVRNIQYFGAGTRLSVL.

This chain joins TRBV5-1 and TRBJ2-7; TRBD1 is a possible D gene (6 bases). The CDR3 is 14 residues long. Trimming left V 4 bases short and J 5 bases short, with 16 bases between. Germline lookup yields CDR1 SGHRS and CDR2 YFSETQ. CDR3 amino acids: CASSLTGIRDEQYF. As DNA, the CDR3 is TGCGCCAGCAGCCTAACAGGGATTCGCGACGAGCAGTACTTC.